Listed below are T cell receptor beta chains from one sample, sequenced in a study of shared clonotypes between healthy human individuals. The protocol was immunoSEQ multiplex PCR, while the TCRdb copy is restricted to in-frame clones and leaves out a portion. The profile shows around 2.1 million clones, roughly 91% of them singletons. Sample: naive CD8+ T cells from PBMCs. The receptors come from a man between 18 and 29 years old in good health. Some clones in this sample may be carry-over from other donors' samples. CDR3s include the opening cysteine and the closing phenylalanine or tryptophan. The order of the fields is clone size, J gene, D gene, V gene, CDR3 protein, CDR3 DNA. A D gene is named only where the DNA matches it firmly. Some rows have no size entry. The others give once, few or many, or a class for an expanded clone.

size: .
J: TRBJ1-1
D: .
V: TRBV10-3
CDR3: CAISEPASRSGWLNTEAFF
DNA: TGTGCCATCAGTGAGCCTGCGAGCAGGTCGGGTTGGTTGAACACTGAAGCTTTCTTT

size: .
J: TRBJ2-1
D: TRBD2
V: TRBV9
CDR3: CASSAEGLFSSYNEQFF
DNA: TGTGCCAGCAGCGCGGAGGGACTATTCAGCTCCTACAATGAGCAGTTCTTC

size: .
J: TRBJ2-2
D: .
V: TRBV11-1
CDR3: CASSSRGRGYTGELFF
DNA: TGTGCCAGCAGCTCCAGGGGTAGGGGTTACACCGGGGAGCTGTTTTTT

size: .
J: TRBJ2-2
D: .
V: TRBV19
CDR3: CASRTDGGPGTGELFF
DNA: TGTGCCAGTAGAACCGACGGAGGGCCAGGCACCGGGGAGCTGTTTTTT

size: once
J: TRBJ2-3
D: .
V: TRBV2
CDR3: CASYSPRGRRSTDTQYF
DNA: TGTGCCAGCTACTCCCCCCGGGGGCGGAGGAGTACAGATACGCAGTATTTT

size: .
J: TRBJ2-7
D: TRBD2
V: TRBV10-3
CDR3: CASGEREVDYEQYF
DNA: TGTGCCTCCGGGGAGCGGGAGGTCGACTACGAGCAGTACTTC

size: .
J: TRBJ1-1
D: TRBD1
V: TRBV11-2
CDR3: CASTPKYRTGGAGGTEAFF
DNA: TGTGCCAGCACCCCTAAGTATAGGACAGGGGGCGCGGGGGGCACTGAAGCTTTCTTT

size: .
J: TRBJ1-1
D: .
V: TRBV28
CDR3: CASSFRGAYTEAFF
DNA: TGTGCCAGCAGTTTTCGGGGGGCCTACACTGAAGCTTTCTTT

size: .
J: TRBJ1-2
D: .
V: TRBV7-8
CDR3: CASSYNRDPPGGYTF
DNA: TGTGCCAGCAGCTACAACAGGGACCCTCCGGGCGGCTACACCTTC

size: few
J: TRBJ2-2
D: TRBD1
V: TRBV7-7
CDR3: CASSYVPGQGGAGELFF
DNA: TGTGCCAGCAGCTACGTACCGGGACAGGGCGGCGCCGGGGAGCTGTTTTTT

size: .
J: TRBJ2-7
D: .
V: TRBV2
CDR3: CASRGEEDSNDKQYF
DNA: TGTGCCAGCAGGGGGGAGGAGGACTCTAATGACAAGCAGTACTTC

size: once
J: TRBJ1-1
D: TRBD1
V: TRBV27
CDR3: CASSWGQGDTEAFF
DNA: TGTGCCAGCAGTTGGGGACAGGGGGACACTGAAGCTTTCTTT

size: .
J: TRBJ2-7
D: TRBD2
V: TRBV29-1
CDR3: CSVSLAGAIYEQYF
DNA: TGCAGCGTTAGCTTAGCGGGAGCCATCTACGAGCAGTACTTC

size: .
J: TRBJ2-1
D: TRBD2
V: TRBV6-5
CDR3: CASSSGTSGNNEQFF
DNA: TGTGCCAGCAGTTCCGGGACTAGCGGGAACAATGAGCAGTTCTTC

size: once
J: TRBJ2-1
D: TRBD2
V: TRBV7-2
CDR3: CASSSRASGGFGNEQFF
DNA: TGTGCCAGCAGCTCTAGGGCTAGCGGGGGGTTCGGGAATGAGCAGTTCTTC

size: .
J: TRBJ1-1
D: .
V: TRBV19
CDR3: CASSMVGTLNTEAFF
DNA: TGTGCCAGTAGTATGGTGGGCACGCTGAACACTGAAGCTTTCTTT

size: .
J: TRBJ2-3
D: TRBD2
V: TRBV27
CDR3: CASSFLPGLAGEDTQYF
DNA: TGTGCCAGCAGTTTCCTACCGGGACTAGCGGGAGAAGATACGCAGTATTTT

size: .
J: TRBJ2-7
D: .
V: TRBV19
CDR3: CASSIGTPPYEQYF
DNA: TGTGCCAGTAGTATCGGGACACCGCCCTACGAGCAGTACTTC

size: .
J: TRBJ2-3
D: .
V: TRBV19
CDR3: CASSIQGDTQYF
DNA: TGTGCCAGTAGTATACAAGGAGATACGCAGTATTTT

size: .
J: TRBJ2-5
D: .
V: TRBV16
CDR3: CASSLGHRARETQYF
DNA: TGTGCCAGCAGCCTTGGCCACAGGGCTAGAGAGACCCAGTACTTC

size: few
J: TRBJ1-1
D: .
V: TRBV9
CDR3: CASTSSVRGGKNTEAFF
DNA: TGTGCCAGCACCTCCTCGGTGCGTGGGGGAAAGAACACTGAAGCTTTCTTT

size: once
J: TRBJ2-1
D: TRBD1
V: TRBV25-1
CDR3: CASRAGTGSYNEQFF
DNA: TGTGCCAGCAGGGCCGGGACAGGTTCCTACAATGAGCAGTTCTTC

size: .
J: TRBJ1-5
D: .
V: TRBV7-8
CDR3: CASSLDFRAKGNQPQHF
DNA: TGTGCCAGCAGCTTAGATTTCAGGGCCAAGGGTAATCAGCCCCAGCATTTT

size: .
J: TRBJ1-4
D: .
V: TRBV14
CDR3: CASSQGVQGLNEKLFF
DNA: TGTGCCAGCAGCCAAGGAGTTCAGGGACTTAATGAAAAACTGTTTTTT

size: .
J: TRBJ2-1
D: .
V: TRBV27
CDR3: CASSSGAGTAGSNEQFF
DNA: TGTGCCAGCAGTTCGGGCGCGGGGACAGCGGGAAGCAATGAGCAGTTCTTC

size: once
J: TRBJ2-7
D: TRBD2
V: TRBV6-1
CDR3: CASSEGLAGVYEQYF
DNA: TGTGCCAGCAGCGAGGGACTAGCGGGAGTCTACGAGCAGTACTTC

size: .
J: TRBJ2-7
D: .
V: TRBV11-3
CDR3: CPAEDPYEQYF
DNA: TGCCCCGCAGAAGATCCCTACGAGCAGTACTTC

size: .
J: TRBJ2-5
D: .
V: TRBV5-1
CDR3: CASSLESYQETQYF
DNA: TGCGCCAGCAGCTTGGAGTCGTACCAAGAGACCCAGTACTTC

size: .
J: TRBJ2-2
D: .
V: TRBV25-1
CDR3: CATKASSSGELFF
DNA: TGTGCCACCAAGGCTAGCTCCTCCGGGGAGCTGTTTTTT

size: .
J: TRBJ1-4
D: .
V: TRBV7-9
CDR3: CASSLVRAPEKLFF
DNA: TGTGCCAGCAGCTTAGTCAGGGCCCCTGAAAAACTGTTTTTT

size: .
J: TRBJ1-1
D: .
V: TRBV19
CDR3: CASSSWTENTEAFF
DNA: TGTGCCAGTAGTTCGTGGACAGAGAACACTGAAGCTTTCTTT

size: once
J: TRBJ2-7
D: .
V: TRBV28
CDR3: CASSSIRGTAYEQYF
DNA: TGTGCCAGCAGTTCAATCAGGGGTACGGCCTACGAGCAGTACTTC

size: .
J: TRBJ2-7
D: TRBD1
V: TRBV5-6
CDR3: CASSPGTVYEQYF
DNA: TGTGCCAGCAGCCCCGGGACAGTCTACGAGCAGTACTTC

size: .
J: TRBJ2-2
D: .
V: TRBV7-3
CDR3: CASSSTLNTGELFF
DNA: TGTGCCAGCAGCTCCACGCTGAACACCGGGGAGCTGTTTTTT

size: .
J: TRBJ2-7
D: .
V: TRBV27
CDR3: CASSPDLGDEQYF
DNA: TGTGCCAGCAGTCCCGACCTGGGGGACGAGCAGTACTTC

size: .
J: TRBJ2-4
D: TRBD1
V: TRBV7-8
CDR3: CASSSRQGPAKNIQYF
DNA: TGTGCCAGCAGCTCCAGACAGGGGCCAGCCAAAAACATTCAGTACTTC

size: .
J: TRBJ1-1
D: .
V: TRBV28
CDR3: CASILRVGTEAFF
DNA: TGTGCCAGCATCCTGAGGGTTGGCACTGAAGCTTTCTTT

size: .
J: TRBJ2-1
D: TRBD1
V: TRBV25-1
CDR3: CASSEDRLLYNEQFF
DNA: TGTGCCAGCAGCGAGGACAGGCTCCTTTACAATGAGCAGTTCTTC

size: .
J: TRBJ2-1
D: TRBD2
V: TRBV11-2
CDR3: CASSYTGTSGYNEQFF
DNA: TGTGCCAGCAGCTACACCGGGACTAGCGGCTACAATGAGCAGTTCTTC

size: .
J: TRBJ2-2
D: TRBD1
V: TRBV19
CDR3: CASSILTGQGLSGELFF
DNA: TGTGCCAGTAGTATATTAACTGGACAGGGGCTTTCAGGGGAGCTGTTTTTT

size: .
J: TRBJ1-5
D: .
V: TRBV27
CDR3: CASSFGGADQPQHF
DNA: TGTGCCAGCAGTTTTGGGGGCGCTGATCAGCCCCAGCATTTT

size: .
J: TRBJ2-7
D: TRBD1
V: TRBV5-4
CDR3: CASSSVGTGKGEQYF
DNA: TGTGCCAGCAGCTCGGTAGGGACAGGGAAAGGCGAGCAGTACTTC

size: .
J: TRBJ2-1
D: .
V: TRBV5-1
CDR3: CASRPGWPDYRSYNEQFF
DNA: TGCGCCAGCAGACCCGGTTGGCCGGACTACCGCTCCTACAATGAGCAGTTCTTC

size: .
J: TRBJ1-1
D: .
V: TRBV6-5
CDR3: CASSYSGQTEAFF
DNA: TGTGCCAGCAGTTACAGCGGACAAACTGAAGCTTTCTTT

size: .
J: TRBJ2-1
D: TRBD2
V: TRBV6-5
CDR3: CASSYSTSGDYNEQFF
DNA: TGTGCCAGCAGTTACTCTACTAGCGGAGACTACAATGAGCAGTTCTTC

size: once
J: TRBJ2-1
D: .
V: TRBV7-9
CDR3: CASSLGLGPEQFF
DNA: TGTGCCAGCAGCTTAGGACTGGGCCCCGAGCAGTTCTTC

size: .
J: TRBJ1-5
D: .
V: TRBV15
CDR3: CATSSIDGNQPQHF
DNA: TGTGCCACCAGCAGTATAGACGGCAATCAGCCCCAGCATTTT

size: .
J: TRBJ2-2
D: TRBD1
V: TRBV11-2
CDR3: CASSLPGQVNTGELFF
DNA: TGTGCCAGCAGCTTGCCCGGACAGGTGAACACCGGGGAGCTGTTTTTT

size: .
J: TRBJ1-2
D: TRBD1
V: TRBV19
CDR3: CAGRDSITYGYTF
DNA: TGTGCCGGAAGGGACAGTATTACTTATGGCTACACCTTC

size: once
J: TRBJ2-5
D: .
V: TRBV9
CDR3: CASSVEETQYF
DNA: TGTGCCAGCAGCGTAGAAGAGACCCAGTACTTC

size: .
J: TRBJ2-7
D: TRBD1
V: TRBV5-8
CDR3: CASSYGTETYEQYF
DNA: TGTGCCAGCAGCTACGGGACAGAGACCTACGAGCAGTACTTC

size: .
J: TRBJ2-7
D: .
V: TRBV28
CDR3: CASGVGAYEQYF
DNA: TGTGCCAGTGGGGTGGGGGCCTACGAGCAGTACTTC

size: once
J: TRBJ2-2
D: .
V: TRBV13
CDR3: CASSSTGLELFF
DNA: TGTGCCAGCAGCTCCACAGGTTTGGAGCTGTTTTTT

size: .
J: TRBJ1-4
D: TRBD1
V: TRBV7-9
CDR3: CASSSTGGSGKLFF
DNA: TGTGCCAGCAGCTCGACAGGGGGGTCAGGAAAACTGTTTTTT

size: .
J: TRBJ1-1
D: .
V: TRBV11-2
CDR3: CASSLGGRKGVNTEAFF
DNA: TGTGCCAGCAGCTTAGGAGGTAGGAAGGGAGTGAACACTGAAGCTTTCTTT

size: .
J: TRBJ2-7
D: TRBD2
V: TRBV5-6
CDR3: CASSFRSRGAYEQYF
DNA: TGTGCCAGCAGCTTTCGCTCGCGGGGGGCCTACGAGCAGTACTTC

size: .
J: TRBJ2-7
D: TRBD2
V: TRBV29-1
CDR3: CSVGTSGGTYEQYF
DNA: TGCAGCGTCGGGACTAGCGGGGGGACCTACGAGCAGTACTTC

size: .
J: TRBJ2-1
D: TRBD2
V: TRBV7-9
CDR3: CASSLSVIPGGQFF
DNA: TGTGCCAGCAGCTTATCCGTGATACCGGGAGGTCAGTTCTTC

size: .
J: TRBJ2-7
D: .
V: TRBV5-6
CDR3: CASSFGRSYEQYF
DNA: TGTGCCAGCAGCTTTGGGCGGTCCTACGAGCAGTACTTC

size: once
J: TRBJ1-5
D: .
V: TRBV7-2
CDR3: CASSQYIHSNQPQHF
DNA: TGTGCCAGCAGCCAGTATATTCATAGCAATCAGCCCCAGCATTTT